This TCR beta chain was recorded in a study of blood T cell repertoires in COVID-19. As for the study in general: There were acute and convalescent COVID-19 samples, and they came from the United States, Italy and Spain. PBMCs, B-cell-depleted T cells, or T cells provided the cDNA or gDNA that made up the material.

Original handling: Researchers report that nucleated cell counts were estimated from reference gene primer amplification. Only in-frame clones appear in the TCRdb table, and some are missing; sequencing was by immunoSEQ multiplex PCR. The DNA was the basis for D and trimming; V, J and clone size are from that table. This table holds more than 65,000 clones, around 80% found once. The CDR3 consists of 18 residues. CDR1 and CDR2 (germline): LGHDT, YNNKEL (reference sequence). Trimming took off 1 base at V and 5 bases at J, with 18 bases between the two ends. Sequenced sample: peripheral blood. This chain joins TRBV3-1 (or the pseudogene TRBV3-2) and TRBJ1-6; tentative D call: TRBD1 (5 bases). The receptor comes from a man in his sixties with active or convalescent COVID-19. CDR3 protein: CASSQVRQFEGDNSPLHF. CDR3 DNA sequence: TGTGCCAGCAGCCAAGTTAGACAGTTTGAAGGGGATAATTCACCCCTCCACTTT.